The 32 T cell receptor beta chains below come from one sample, sequenced in a study of blood T cell repertoires in COVID-19. The assay was immunoSEQ multiplex PCR, and TCRdb's table has in-frame clones only and misses some. The sample lists nearly 350,000 clones, roughly 87% occurring once. Specimen: PBMCs or T cells enriched from blood (not recorded which). These TCRs come from a woman in her thirties who had recovered from COVID-19.

The chain joins TRBV18 to TRBJ1-5; D perhaps matches TRBD1 (5 bases). The germline V and J ends were trimmed by 3 bases and 2 bases, with 17 bases remaining between them. CDR3 size: 17 residues. Germline V gives CDR1 KGHSH, CDR2 LQKENI. CDR3 sequence: CASSPYAGQGGNQPQHF. In nucleotides, the CDR3 is TGTGCCAGCTCACCCTACGCTGGGCAGGGCGGCAATCAGCCCCAGCATTTT.

The rearrangement uses TRBV3-1 (or the pseudogene TRBV3-2) and TRBJ2-7; 9 nucleotides align to TRBD1. After removal of 4 bases from V and 2 bases from J, the junction contained 9 bases not matched to a gene. Germline V gene data show CDR1 as LGHDT and CDR2 as YNNKEL (reference sequence). The CDR3 extends over 16 amino acids. CDR3 sequence (DNA): TGTGCCAGCAGCCCAGGGCTTGGGACAGGGACCTACGAGCAGTACTTC. Protein: CASSPGLGTGTYEQYF.

The chain links TRBV28 to TRBJ2-3; 8 nucleotides line up with TRBD2. CDR1 is MDHEN and CDR2 is SYDVKM in the germline V gene. Trimming at V came to 3 bases and at J to 0 bases, leaving 14 bases not matched to a gene. This CDR3 is 19 amino acids long. The chain's CDR3 is CASSFWGGGPPLSTDTQYF. The CDR3 DNA reads as TGTGCCAGCAGTTTTTGGGGCGGGGGGCCCCCCCTTAGCACAGATACGCAGTATTTT.

This clone was counted a few times. The CDR3 loop reads CASSIDQAGAAEAFF. In nucleotides, the CDR3 is TGTGCCAGTAGTATAGATCAGGCAGGGGCGGCTGAAGCTTTCTTT. The V call is TRBV19, the J call TRBJ1-1; possibly TRBD1 for D (6 bases). There are 15 residues in the CDR3. The V end lost 0 bases, the J end lost 6 bases, and 14 bases lay between the germline ends. Looked up from germline, CDR1 is LNHDA and CDR2 is SQIVND (reference sequence). Based on the CDR3 plus reference TRBV19 and TRBJ1-1, the full variable domain is DGGITQSPKYLFRKEGQNVTLSCEQNLNHDAMYWYRQDPGQGLRLIYYSQIVNDFQKGDIAEGYSVSREKKESFPLTVTSAQKNPTAFYLCASSIDQAGAAEAFFGQGTRLTVV.

CDR3 nucleotide sequence: TGTGCCAGCAGCTCGCAGGGGTGGAGTGGTGAAGCTTTCTTT. This translates into CASSSQGWSGEAFF. The gene calls are TRBV7-2 and TRBJ1-1; TRBD1 might be the D (6 bases). The germline gives CDR1 SGHTA, CDR2 FQGNSA. CDR3 length: 14 residues. V lost 4 bases and J lost 7, with 16 bases in between.

In this sample, this clone turned up once. This rearrangement joins TRBV19 to TRBJ2-3, with 8 nucleotides matching TRBD2. The CDR3 is made up of 15 amino acids. CDR1 and CDR2 from the germline V gene are LNHDA and SQIVND (reference sequence). V was clipped by 6 bases and J by 2 bases; unmatched bases: 7. The CDR3 region is CASRRAGVYTDTQYF. The CDR3 DNA follows: TGTGCCAGTAGGAGAGCGGGGGTCTACACAGATACGCAGTATTTT.

The chain joins TRBV19 to TRBJ2-5; D is possibly TRBD2 (5 bases). The germline gives CDR1 LNHDA, CDR2 SQIVND (reference sequence). The CDR3 spans 13 residues. V was cut by 2 bases and J by 2 bases, with 6 bases left in between. The CDR3 DNA is TGTGCCAGTAGTATAAAGCGGCAAGAGACCCAGTACTTC. It specifies CASSIKRQETQYF.

The rearrangement uses TRBV9 and TRBJ1-4; 9 nucleotides match TRBD1. Germline V gives CDR1 SGDLS, CDR2 YYNGEE. With V trimmed by 6 bases and J by 7 bases, 7 bases remained unmatched. The CDR3 contains 14 residues. This CDR3 reads CASNGGQGFEKLFF. The CDR3 coding sequence is TGTGCCAGCAACGGGGGACAGGGCTTTGAAAAACTGTTTTTT. Full variable domain (outside the CDR3, taken from reference TRBV9 and TRBJ1-4): DSGVTQTPKHLITATGQRVTLRCSPRSGDLSVYWYQQSLDQGLQFLIQYYNGEERAKGNILERFSAQQFPDLHSELNLSSLELGDSALYFCASNGGQGFEKLFFGSGTQLSVL.

The chain couples TRBV6-1 to TRBJ1-5; D is undetermined. Germline V lookup: CDR1 MNHNS, CDR2 SASEGT. With 3 bases removed from V and 4 bases from J, the gap between germline ends came to 4 bases. CDR3 length: 12 residues. This CDR3 reads CASSDQNQPQHF. CDR3 DNA sequence: TGTGCCAGCAGTGACCAGAATCAGCCCCAGCATTTT.

This clone has only a few counts. The chain joins TRBV3-1 (or the pseudogene TRBV3-2) to TRBJ1-1; D unclear. CDR3 size: 13 residues. Germline-derived CDR1 and CDR2 are LGHDT and YNNKEL (reference sequence). V shed 2 bases and J shed 5 bases, with 9 bases lying between them. This chain's CDR3 is CASSQSGVTEAFF. CDR3 coding DNA: TGTGCCAGCAGCCAATCCGGGGTGACTGAAGCTTTCTTT.

CDR3 region: CASSSGGVMNTEAFF. The CDR3 DNA reads TGTGCCAGTAGTTCCGGGGGGGTCATGAACACTGAAGCTTTCTTT. The chain joins TRBV19 to TRBJ1-1; D may be TRBD1 (5 bases). CDR3 length: 15 amino acids. The germline V and J ends were trimmed by 5 bases and 0 bases, with 13 bases remaining between them. CDR1 LNHDA and CDR2 SQIVND come from the germline V gene (reference sequence).

The chain carries TRBV5-6 and TRBJ2-1; D unclear. The CDR3 has 14 amino acids. Germline V gene lookup returns CDR1 SGHDT and CDR2 YYEEEE. V gave up 3 bases and J gave up 0 bases, with 7 bases separating them. The CDR3 DNA reads TGTGCCAGCAGCTCCATTAGCTCCTACAATGAGCAGTTCTTC. Protein product: CASSSISSYNEQFF. The full variable domain, with the rest looked up from reference TRBV5-6 and TRBJ2-1, is DAGVTQSPTHLIKTRGQQVTLRCSPKSGHDTVSWYQQALGQGPQFIFQYYEEEERQRGNFPDRFSGHQFPNYSSELNVNALLLGDSALYLCASSSISSYNEQFFGPGTRLTVL.

Concerning this clone itself: Germline and junction disagree at one end, which may indicate a read error. V is TRBV12-3 or TRBV12-4 and J is TRBJ1-2; D unclear. The CDR3 is 10 residues long. As DNA, the CDR3 is TGTGCCAGCAGTCTTGAAAATCAGGCCTTC. Its protein is CASSLENQAF.

The J gene is TRBJ2-2, the V gene TRBV2; D is perhaps TRBD2 (5 bases). Deletions cut 7 bases from V and 6 bases from J, with 24 bases between. This CDR3 region has 17 residues. Germline V gene lookup returns CDR1 SNHLY and CDR2 FYNNEI. CDR3 DNA sequence: TGTGCCAGCACCGAAGGACGCCTAGCTCGGGTTGCCGGGGAGCTGTTTTTT. It specifies CASTEGRLARVAGELFF.

The V call is TRBV6-5, the J call TRBJ1-5, with TRBD1 identical over 11 bases. V lost 6 bases to trimming and J lost 4 bases; unmatched junction nucleotides: 5. CDR3 size: 15 residues. Germline V CDR1 and CDR2: MNHEY, SVGAGI. The CDR3 loop reads CASSVGTGGNQPQHF. The CDR3 coding sequence is TGTGCCAGCAGCGTTGGGACAGGGGGGAATCAGCCCCAGCATTTT.

The chain links TRBV24-1 to TRBJ2-5; perhaps TRBD2 as D (6 bases). The CDR3 extends over 13 amino acids. The V and J ends lost 5 bases and 0 bases respectively, with 6 bases between them. Germline CDR1 reads KGHDR; CDR2 reads SFDVKD. The CDR3 nucleotides are TGTGCCACCAGTGCTAGCGACCAAGAGACCCAGTACTTC. The encoded protein is CATSASDQETQYF.

J is TRBJ1-4 and V is TRBV2, with 10 bases matching TRBD1. Germline V gene sequence: CDR1 SNHLY, CDR2 FYNNEI. V lost 1 base and J lost 8; bases outside the gene matches: 4. The CDR3 spans 15 residues. The CDR3 loop reads CASSEDRTGGEKLFF. The CDR3 bases are TGTGCCAGCAGTGAAGATAGGACAGGGGGAGAAAAACTGTTTTTT.

The CDR3 DNA reads as TGTGCCATCAGGGGGACAGGGGCAGGTGATGAAGCTTTCTTT. Translation gives CAIRGTGAGDEAFF. V and J are TRBV10-3 and TRBJ1-1; 10 bases are a match to TRBD1. V gave up 6 bases and J gave up 7 bases; unmatched junction bases: 8. Germline V CDR1 and CDR2: ENHRY, SYGVKD. The CDR3 has 14 amino acids.

The chain combines TRBV2 with TRBJ1-2, with 9 bases aligning to TRBD1. Germline values: CDR1 SNHLY, CDR2 FYNNEI. After removal of 7 bases from V and 2 bases from J, the junction contained 8 bases not matched to a gene. This CDR3 is built from 15 residues. In DNA form, the CDR3 reads TGTGCCAGCAATGCACAGGGGGCCTTGAACTATGGCTACACCTTC. It is translated as CASNAQGALNYGYTF.

This rearrangement joins TRBV7-9 to TRBJ2-2, with TRBD2 matching over 11 bases. The CDR3 has 16 residues. The V gene's germline CDR1 is SEHNR and CDR2 FQNEAQ (reference sequence). Trimming at V came to 5 bases and at J to 2 bases, leaving 4 bases not matched to a gene. CDR3 sequence: CASSRGLAANTGELFF. CDR3 nucleotides: TGTGCCAGCAGCCGGGGACTAGCGGCCAACACCGGGGAGCTGTTTTTT.

The CDR3 is CATSESGTGINEQFF. CDR3 coding DNA: TGTGCCACCAGTGAATCCGGGACAGGGATCAATGAGCAGTTCTTC. The gene calls are TRBV24-1 and TRBJ2-1, with 9 nucleotides matching TRBD1. The CDR3 is 15 residues long. V lost 4 bases and J lost 6; bases outside the gene matches: 6. Germline CDR1 KGHDR, CDR2 SFDVKD.

The chain has TRBV5-5 and TRBJ1-1; TRBD1 aligns across 7 bases. The J segment lost 4 bases and the V segment lost 4 bases, leaving 10 bases of the junction unmatched. The germline gives CDR1 SGHKS, CDR2 YYEKEE (reference sequence). This CDR3 has 15 amino acids. The CDR3 DNA reads TGTGCCAGCAGCACCGACAGGGCAGCGGGCACTGAAGCTTTCTTT. Translation: CASSTDRAAGTEAFF.

The CDR3 DNA reads TGCGCCAGCAGCCAATCCTTGGGGGCCCTCTACGAGCAGTACTTC. Translated: CASSQSLGALYEQYF. The V and J genes are TRBV4-3 and TRBJ2-7; TRBD1 is a possible D gene (6 bases). V dropped 2 bases and J dropped 3 bases, with 14 bases sitting between them. This CDR3 region has 15 residues. The germline CDR1 and CDR2 sequences are LGHNA and YSLEER.

The rearrangement links TRBV6-6 to TRBJ1-5; D gene ambiguous. Germline V gene lookup returns CDR1 MNHNY and CDR2 SVGAGI (reference sequence). V was pared by 5 bases and J by 5 bases, with 10 bases between. The CDR3 contains 13 residues. The CDR3 here is CASSRYGDQPQHF. The CDR3 DNA is TGTGCCAGCAGTCGTTACGGAGATCAGCCCCAGCATTTT.

This chain links TRBV5-5 with TRBJ2-4; 9 nucleotides align to TRBD2. The CDR3 loop spans 16 amino acids. With 4 bases clipped from V and 6 bases from J, the junction kept 11 bases outside the gene matches. The germline V gene encodes CDR1 SGHKS and CDR2 YYEKEE (reference sequence). CDR3 in DNA: TGTGCCAGCAGCAACGCGGGGGGGCATGCACGAAACATTCAGTACTTC. It codes for CASSNAGGHARNIQYF.

As DNA, the CDR3 is TGTGCCATCACGGGGGGCACAGATACGCAGTATTTT. Amino acids: CAITGGTDTQYF. The chain recombines TRBV10-3 with TRBJ2-3, with D possibly matching TRBD2 (6 bases). This CDR3 spans 12 amino acids. Germline CDR1 ENHRY, CDR2 SYGVKD. V was clipped by 7 bases and J by 1 base, with 6 bases between them.

The J gene is TRBJ1-2, the V gene TRBV24-1, with 7 nucleotides matching TRBD1. After removal of 5 bases from V and 8 bases from J, the junction contained 10 bases not matched to a gene. This CDR3 is built from 14 residues. Germline CDR1 and CDR2: KGHDR and SFDVKD. CDR3 sequence (DNA): TGTGCCACCAGTGGGGCGGGGACAGTGGAGGGCTACACCTTC. Its translation: CATSGAGTVEGYTF.

In nucleotides, the CDR3 is TGCGCCAGCAGCCAAGAACTCCAGGGGGCGGGTTATGGCTACACCTTC. This codes for CASSQELQGAGYGYTF. The J gene is TRBJ1-2, the V gene TRBV4-1, with 8 nucleotides matching TRBD1. This CDR3 comprises 16 residues. Germline CDR1 MGHRA, CDR2 YSYEKL. V dropped 0 bases and J dropped 5; count of bases not matched to a gene: 8.

V and J are TRBV7-2 and TRBJ2-1; 7 nucleotides align to TRBD2. The V gene's germline CDR1 is SGHTA and CDR2 FQGNSA. V lost 5 bases to trimming and J lost 1 base; unmatched junction nucleotides: 2. The CDR3 is 14 amino acids. CDR3 DNA: TGTGCCAGCAGCCCCGGGGGGTCCTACAATGAGCAGTTCTTC. As protein: CASSPGGSYNEQFF.

Details on this clone: One end of the junction varies from germline; a read error may be responsible. The chain employs TRBV10-3 and TRBJ2-5, with 8 positions matching TRBD1. The CDR3 extends over 14 amino acids. Per germline, CDR1 ENHRY and CDR2 SYGVKD. The DNA for the CDR3 is TGTGCCACCAGTACCTCGGACAGGGAGGAGACCCAGTACTTC. It codes for CATSTSDREETQYF.

V gene TRBV6-6 combines with J gene TRBJ1-3; TRBD1 aligns across 10 bases. The CDR3 totals 15 residues. CDR1 is MNHNY and CDR2 is SVGAGI in the germline V gene (reference sequence). Trimming took 6 bases from V and 3 from J; bases not matched to a gene: 5. CDR3 nucleotides: TGTGCCAGCAGCCGGGACAGGGGAGATGGAAACACCATATATTTT. This codes for CASSRDRGDGNTIYF.

This clone showed up just once. In DNA, the CDR3 is TGTGCCAGCAGGAAAGGACAGGGGTTAGGAGAAAGCAATCAGCCCCAGCATTTT. Amino acids: CASRKGQGLGESNQPQHF. V usage is TRBV28 and J usage is TRBJ1-5, with 9 bases lining up with TRBD1. The CDR3 sequence is 18 residues long. Germline V lookup: CDR1 MDHEN, CDR2 SYDVKM. V shed 6 bases, J shed 1 base, and the junction held 13 bases outside the gene matches.